The 6 T cell receptor beta chains given below trace back to one sample, sequenced in a study of T cell changes during pregnancy in multiple sclerosis. Repertoires were generated with immunoSEQ multiplex PCR, while TCRdb's copy carries only in-frame clones and drops some. The profile shows about 24,000 clones, roughly 88% of them singletons. Source: CD8+ T cells from peripheral blood mononuclear cells, taken in the first trimester of pregnancy. The receptor set was obtained from a female donor in good health, enrolled as a control in a pregnancy study.

In its sample, this clone ranks as medium-sized (0.01 to 0.1%). The chain has TRBV10-1 and TRBJ2-7, with D unresolved. Per the germline V gene, CDR1 is WNHNN and CDR2 is SYGVQD (reference sequence). V was cut by 6 bases and J by 1 base, with 10 bases left in between. CDR3 size: 13 residues. The CDR3 nucleotides are TGCGCCAGCAGGAGTTCGTTATCCTACGAGCAGTACTTC. It encodes CASRSSLSYEQYF.

This chain connects TRBV9 to TRBJ2-1, with TRBD1 matching 10 bases. Per germline, CDR1 SGDLS and CDR2 YYNGEE. The CDR3 is 15 amino acids. V was pared by 0 bases and J by 9 bases, with 6 bases of the junction left unmatched. CDR3 loop: CASSVVGTGEGEQFF. The DNA for the CDR3 is TGTGCCAGCAGCGTAGTGGGGACAGGGGAGGGTGAGCAGTTCTTC.

The chain has TRBV6-5 and TRBJ2-2; 11 bases agree with TRBD2. Unmatched junction bases numbered 2, after V lost 7 bases and J lost 7 bases. The germline V gene encodes CDR1 MNHEY and CDR2 SVGAGI. This CDR3 contains 13 residues. CDR3 amino acids: CASTGLAGGELFF. The CDR3 nucleotides are TGTGCCAGCACCGGACTAGCGGGCGGGGAGCTGTTTTTT.

This sequence joins TRBV5-5 and TRBJ2-1; 7 nucleotides agree with TRBD1. The J segment lost 3 bases and the V segment lost 4 bases, leaving 7 bases of the junction unmatched. Germline CDR1 SGHKS, CDR2 YYEKEE (reference sequence). CDR3 length: 15 residues. CDR3 sequence reads: CASSHPGQYYNEQFF. DNA for the CDR3: TGTGCCAGCAGCCATCCGGGACAGTACTACAATGAGCAGTTCTTC.

This sequence joins TRBV19 and TRBJ2-7; D is ambiguous. The CDR3 runs to 17 residues. The V end lost 4 bases, the J end lost 2 bases, and 21 bases lay between the germline ends. CDR1 and CDR2 (germline): LNHDA, SQIVND (reference sequence). The CDR3 sequence: CASSTSPYCPVPYEQYF. The CDR3, as DNA: TGTGCCAGTAGTACCTCTCCTTACTGCCCGGTCCCCTACGAGCAGTACTTC.

This sequence joins TRBV7-6 and TRBJ1-1; 9 bases align to TRBD1. The germline V gene encodes CDR1 SGHVS and CDR2 FNYEAQ. This CDR3 is built from 15 residues. Trimming at V came to 5 bases and at J to 3 bases, leaving 7 bases not matched to a gene. The CDR3 here is CASSPSGQGDTEAFF. CDR3 bases: TGTGCCAGCAGCCCCTCGGGACAGGGAGACACTGAAGCTTTCTTT.